A selection of T cell receptor beta chains follows, all from one sample in a study of lymphopenia after photon versus proton radiotherapy. Some clones are missing from TCRdb's copy, which holds only in-frame ones; the method was immunoSEQ multiplex PCR. The data contain approximately 62,000 clones, roughly 84% of them singletons. The material was peripheral blood, obtained from a patient treated with proton-based radiotherapy. The receptors derive from a man in his fifties or sixties with pancreatic cancer. Both conserved end residues are part of each CDR3. The D gene is left open where the match is weak. Clone size is given for some rows only: seen once, a few or many times, or a class if the clone is expanded.

>TRBJ1-1|TRBV25-1|TRBD1|NA
CASSDRGLNTEAFF
TGTGCCAGCAGTGACAGGGGGTTGAACACTGAAGCTTTCTTT
>TRBJ1-4|TRBV28|NA|NA
CASVTQGNKKKLFF
TGTGCCAGCGTCACGCAGGGGAATAAGAAAAAACTGTTTTTT
>TRBJ1-2|TRBV27|NA|NA
CASSSSRGRGGYTF
TGTGCCAGCAGTTCCTCTCGGGGTCGGGGGGGCTACACCTTC
>TRBJ2-1|TRBV7-2|NA|NA
CASSAHRSATGNEQFF
TGTGCCAGCAGCGCGCACCGGTCAGCAACTGGCAATGAGCAGTTCTTC
>TRBJ1-2|TRBV19|NA|NA
CASSTGTGNYGYTF
TGTGCCAGTAGTACCGGGACCGGGAACTATGGCTACACCTTC
>TRBJ2-3|TRBV7-9|TRBD2|NA
CASSLTSGRATDTQYF
TGTGCCAGCAGCTTGACTAGCGGGAGGGCCACAGATACGCAGTATTTT
>TRBJ2-1|TRBV5-1|NA|NA
CASSFGDEQFF
TGCGCCAGCAGCTTTGGCGATGAGCAGTTCTTC
>TRBJ2-1|TRBV29-1|NA|NA
CSVQATDNEQFF
TGCAGCGTTCAAGCGACAGACAATGAGCAGTTCTTC
>TRBJ1-2|TRBV7-3|TRBD1|once
CASSPGDRGYGYTF
TGTGCCAGCAGCCCGGGAGACAGGGGCTATGGCTACACCTTC
>TRBJ1-4|TRBV7-9|TRBD1|NA
CASSPTGQGLNEKLFF
TGTGCCAGCAGCCCCACCGGACAGGGGCTGAATGAAAAACTGTTTTTT
>TRBJ2-7|TRBV6-1|NA|NA
CASSVGSYEQYF
TGTGCCAGCAGTGTGGGTTCCTACGAGCAGTACTTC
>TRBJ2-1|TRBV28|TRBD2|NA
CASDPGHHGLARLDEQFF
TGTGCCAGCGATCCGGGACATCACGGACTAGCTAGGTTGGATGAGCAGTTCTTC
>TRBJ2-7|TRBV5-1|NA|NA
CASSLGGPSYEQYF
TGCGCCAGCAGCTTGGGGGGTCCTTCCTACGAGCAGTACTTC
>TRBJ1-6|TRBV19|TRBD1|NA
CASSMGQGNSPLHF
TGTGCCAGTAGTATGGGACAGGGGAATTCACCCCTCCACTTT
>TRBJ1-2|TRBV6-5|TRBD1|NA
CASSYSRTGSGYTF
TGTGCCAGCAGTTACTCGAGGACAGGTAGTGGCTACACCTTC
>TRBJ2-1|TRBV7-6|NA|medium-sized
CASSLPPDNEQFF
TGTGCCAGCAGCCTCCCACCGGACAATGAGCAGTTCTTC
>TRBJ2-2|TRBV5-1|NA|NA
CASSPVGGRTGELFF
TGCGCCAGCAGCCCCGTTGGAGGGAGGACCGGGGAGCTGTTTTTT
>TRBJ1-6|TRBV13|NA|NA
CASSLSGIDSPLHF
TGTGCCAGCAGCTTATCGGGGATCGATTCACCCCTCCACTTT
>TRBJ2-7|TRBV7-9|NA|NA
CASSRRGGSYEQYF
TGTGCCAGCAGCCGAAGGGGCGGCTCCTACGAGCAGTACTTC
>TRBJ1-1|TRBV6-5|NA|once
CASRKVGQIEAFF
TGTGCCAGCAGAAAAGTAGGGCAGATTGAAGCTTTCTTT
>TRBJ2-5|TRBV5-8|NA|NA
CASSYPGAQETQYF
TGTGCCAGCAGCTACCCAGGGGCCCAAGAGACCCAGTACTTC
>TRBJ1-1|TRBV19|NA|NA
CASRVVWTAGNTEAFF
TGTGCCAGTAGGGTCGTGTGGACAGCCGGGAACACTGAAGCTTTCTTT
>TRBJ1-5|TRBV5-4|TRBD1|medium-sized
CASSRMGQGFNQPQHF
TGTGCCAGCAGTCGAATGGGACAGGGGTTCAATCAGCCCCAGCATTTT
>TRBJ2-1|TRBV11-2|TRBD2|NA
CASSLGLANNEQFF
TGTGCCAGCAGCTTAGGACTAGCCAACAATGAGCAGTTCTTC
>TRBJ1-1|TRBV7-2|TRBD1|NA
CASSTRRGSTEAFF
TGTGCCAGCAGTACCCGCAGGGGGAGCACTGAAGCTTTCTTT
>TRBJ2-5|TRBV6-5|TRBD2|once
CASSSGTSRETQYF
TGTGCCAGCAGCTCCGGGACTAGCAGAGAGACCCAGTACTTC
>TRBJ1-2|TRBV27|NA|NA
CASSSLLRGNYGYTF
TGTGCCAGCAGTTCCCTACTTAGGGGGAACTATGGCTACACCTTC
>TRBJ1-2|TRBV6-6|NA|NA
CASSSGPNYGYTF
TGTGCCAGCAGTTCGGGCCCGAACTATGGCTACACCTTC
>TRBJ2-5|TRBV28|NA|NA
CASSLEVRERETQYF
TGTGCCAGCAGTTTGGAGGTCAGGGAACGAGAGACCCAGTACTTC
>TRBJ2-7|TRBV28|TRBD1|NA
CASATGQGRLGGTYEQYF
TGTGCCAGCGCCACGGGACAGGGGCGCTTGGGGGGTACCTACGAGCAGTACTTC
>TRBJ2-2|TRBV7-9|TRBD1|once
CASSSGQGGPGELFF
TGTGCCAGCAGCTCGGGACAGGGGGGCCCCGGGGAGCTGTTTTTT
>TRBJ2-5|TRBV2|TRBD2|NA
CASSLSSAGEQETQYF
TGTGCCAGCAGTCTCTCCTCGGCGGGAGAGCAAGAGACCCAGTACTTC
>TRBJ2-3|TRBV15|NA|NA
CATSRHAQGPDTQYF
TGTGCCACCAGCAGACATGCGCAGGGGCCAGATACGCAGTATTTT
>TRBJ2-7|TRBV28|NA|NA
CASSSLWTLQF
TGTGCCAGCAGCTCCCTATGGACACTCCAATTC
>TRBJ2-7|TRBV28|TRBD1|NA
CASSSTRTGPGYEQYF
TGTGCCAGCAGTTCAACCCGGACAGGGCCAGGATACGAGCAGTACTTC
>TRBJ2-3|TRBV7-9|NA|few
CASSLGTEPNTQYF
TGTGCCAGCAGCTTAGGTACAGAGCCTAATACGCAGTATTTT
>TRBJ1-2|TRBV6-5|TRBD1|medium-sized
CASSRGQGNGYTF
TGTGCCAGCAGCCGCGGACAGGGGAACGGCTACACCTTC
>TRBJ2-2|TRBV2|TRBD2|large
CASRLAGGGTGELFF
TGTGCCAGCAGGCTAGCGGGAGGCGGCACCGGGGAGCTGTTTTTT
>TRBJ1-1|TRBV14|NA|NA
CASSQPQGNTEAFF
TGTGCCAGCAGCCAACCCCAAGGGAACACTGAAGCTTTCTTT
>TRBJ2-1|TRBV29-1|NA|NA
CSVEPSHEQFF
TGCAGCGTTGAACCATCGCATGAGCAGTTCTTC
>TRBJ2-7|TRBV5-1|NA|NA
CASRTTPTKGTYEQYF
TGCGCCAGCAGAACAACACCCACTAAGGGAACCTACGAGCAGTACTTC
>TRBJ2-1|TRBV19|NA|NA
CASSTSSSERYNEQFF
TGTGCCAGTAGTACCAGTTCTAGCGAGCGCTACAATGAGCAGTTCTTC
>TRBJ2-1|TRBV5-1|TRBD1|NA
CASSRDRGYNEQFF
TGCGCCAGCAGCCGGGACAGGGGGTACAATGAGCAGTTCTTC
>TRBJ1-2|TRBV28|NA|few
CAITTGLSYTF
TGTGCCATCACGACCGGTCTGAGCTACACCTTC
>TRBJ2-1|TRBV7-9|TRBD2|NA
CASSLELSWEGYNEQFF
TGTGCCAGCAGCTTAGAACTTTCCTGGGAGGGGTACAATGAGCAGTTCTTC
>TRBJ1-2|TRBV11-2|TRBD1|NA
CASSLTPDRGRGYTF
TGTGCCAGCAGCTTAACCCCTGACAGGGGGCGCGGCTACACCTTC
>TRBJ2-7|TRBV12-2|NA|NA
CPTEDGAYEQYF
TGTCCAACGGAGGACGGAGCCTACGAGCAGTACTTC
>TRBJ2-3|TRBV27|NA|NA
CASSLKGPSTDTQYF
TGTGCCAGCAGTTTAAAGGGACCAAGCACAGATACGCAGTATTTT
>TRBJ2-1|TRBV29-1|NA|once
CSVEGRSSYNEQFF
TGCAGCGTTGAAGGCAGGAGCTCCTACAATGAGCAGTTCTTC
>TRBJ1-5|TRBV6-1|NA|NA
CASSEMQGRQPQHF
TGTGCCAGCAGTGAAATGCAGGGACGGCAGCCCCAGCATTTT
>TRBJ1-1|TRBV20-1|TRBD1|few
CSARQGRAFF
TGCAGTGCAAGACAGGGTCGGGCTTTCTTT
>TRBJ1-2|TRBV28|TRBD1|NA
CASTTGTGIRRGGYTF
TGTGCCAGCACAACCGGGACAGGGATTCGGCGGGGTGGCTACACCTTC
>TRBJ2-5|TRBV6-6|NA|NA
CASSYLREGETQYF
TGTGCCAGCAGTTACTTGCGGGAAGGAGAGACCCAGTACTTC
>TRBJ2-5|TRBV11-3|NA|NA
CASSLGGARETQYF
TGTGCCAGCAGCCTTGGGGGGGCTCGGGAGACCCAGTACTTC
>TRBJ2-1|TRBV7-3|NA|NA
CASSSANANEQFF
TGTGCCAGCAGTAGCGCTAATGCAAATGAGCAGTTCTTC
>TRBJ2-4|TRBV29-1|TRBD2|NA
CSVAISWTSGKGKNIQYF
TGCAGCGTCGCCATCTCCTGGACTAGCGGGAAAGGTAAAAACATTCAGTACTTC
>TRBJ2-7|TRBV10-1|NA|NA
CASSPGTASYEQYF
TGCGCCAGCAGCCCAGGAACGGCCTCCTACGAGCAGTACTTC
>TRBJ2-5|TRBV5-6|NA|NA
CASSLGSGRYQETQYF
TGTGCCAGCAGCTTGGGTTCGGGCCGATACCAAGAGACCCAGTACTTC
>TRBJ1-4|TRBV4-2|NA|few
CASSQDLGREELFF
TGTGCCAGCAGCCAAGATCTAGGTCGGGAGGAACTGTTTTTT